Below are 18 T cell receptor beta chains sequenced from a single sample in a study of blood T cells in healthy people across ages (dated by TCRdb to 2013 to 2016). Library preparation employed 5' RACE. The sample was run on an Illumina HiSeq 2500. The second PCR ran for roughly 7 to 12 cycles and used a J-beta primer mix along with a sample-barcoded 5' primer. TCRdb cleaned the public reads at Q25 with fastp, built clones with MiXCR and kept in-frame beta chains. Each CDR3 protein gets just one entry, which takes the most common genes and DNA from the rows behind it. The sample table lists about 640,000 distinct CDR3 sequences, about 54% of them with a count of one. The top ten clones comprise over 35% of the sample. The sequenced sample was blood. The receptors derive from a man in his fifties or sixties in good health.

The CDR3 DNA reads TGTGCCGCGAAGGGGGTCACAGATACGCAGTATTTT. This gives the protein CAAKGVTDTQYF. The chain combines TRBV6-5 with TRBJ2-3; D is perhaps TRBD1 (6 bases). The CDR3 spans 12 residues. Trimming left V 11 bases short and J 2 bases short, with 11 bases between. CDR1 is MNHEY, CDR2 SVGAGI, per germline.

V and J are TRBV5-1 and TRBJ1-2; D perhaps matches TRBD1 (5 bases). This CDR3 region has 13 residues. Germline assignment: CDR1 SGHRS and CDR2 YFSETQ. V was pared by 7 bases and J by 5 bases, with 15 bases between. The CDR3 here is CASAQGTGYGYTF. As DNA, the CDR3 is TGCGCCAGCGCCCAGGGCACTGGGTATGGCTACACCTTC.

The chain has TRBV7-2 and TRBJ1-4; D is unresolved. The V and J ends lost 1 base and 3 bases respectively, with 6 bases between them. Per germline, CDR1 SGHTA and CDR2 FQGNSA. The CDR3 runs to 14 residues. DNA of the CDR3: TGTGCCAGCAGCTTAGGGGGAGCTAATGAAAAACTGTTTTTT. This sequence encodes CASSLGGANEKLFF.

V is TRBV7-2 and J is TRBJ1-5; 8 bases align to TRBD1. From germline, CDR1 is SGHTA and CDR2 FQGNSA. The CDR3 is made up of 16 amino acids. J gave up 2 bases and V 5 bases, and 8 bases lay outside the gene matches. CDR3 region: CASSLWTGMGNQPQHF. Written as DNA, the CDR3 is TGTGCCAGCAGCCTTTGGACAGGGATGGGCAATCAGCCCCAGCATTTT. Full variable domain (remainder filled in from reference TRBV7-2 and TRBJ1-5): GAGVSQSPSNKVTEKGKDVELRCDPISGHTALYWYRQSLGQGLEFLIYFQGNSAPDKSGLPSDRFSAERTGGSVSTLTIQRTQQEDSAVYLCASSLWTGMGNQPQHFGDGTRLSIL.

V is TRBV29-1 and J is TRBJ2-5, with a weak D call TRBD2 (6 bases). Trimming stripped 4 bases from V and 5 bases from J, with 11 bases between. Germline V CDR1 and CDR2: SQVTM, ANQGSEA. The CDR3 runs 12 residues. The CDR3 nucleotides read TGCAGCGTTGCCACTAGCAGGGAGACCCAGTACTTC. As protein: CSVATSRETQYF.

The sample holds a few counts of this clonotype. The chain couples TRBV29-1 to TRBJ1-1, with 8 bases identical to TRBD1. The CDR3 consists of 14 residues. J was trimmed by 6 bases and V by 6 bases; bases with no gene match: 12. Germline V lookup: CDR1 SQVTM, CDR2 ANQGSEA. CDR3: CSVRDRNPSSEAFF. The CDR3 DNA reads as TGCAGCGTCCGGGACAGGAATCCGTCGTCTGAAGCTTTCTTT.

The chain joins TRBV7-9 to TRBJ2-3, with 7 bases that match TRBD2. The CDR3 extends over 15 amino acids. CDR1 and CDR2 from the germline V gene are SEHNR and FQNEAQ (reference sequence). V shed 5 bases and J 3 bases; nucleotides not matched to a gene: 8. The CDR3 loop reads CASSHPGGWTDTQYF. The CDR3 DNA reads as TGTGCCAGCAGCCACCCGGGGGGTTGGACAGATACGCAGTATTTT.

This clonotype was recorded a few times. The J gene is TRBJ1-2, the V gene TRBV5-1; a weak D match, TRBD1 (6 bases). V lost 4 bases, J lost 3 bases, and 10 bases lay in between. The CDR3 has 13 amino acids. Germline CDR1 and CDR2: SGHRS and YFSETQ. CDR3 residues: CASSKGQYYGYTF. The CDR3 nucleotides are TGCGCCAGCAGCAAAGGACAGTACTATGGCTACACCTTC.

CDR3: CAISEEVTQPQHF. DNA of the CDR3: TGTGCCATCAGTGAGGAGGTAACTCAGCCCCAGCATTTT. The chain combines TRBV10-3 with TRBJ1-5, with D hard to call. The germline V and J ends were trimmed by 2 bases and 6 bases, with 8 bases remaining between them. This CDR3 has 13 residues. Germline assignment: CDR1 ENHRY and CDR2 SYGVKD.

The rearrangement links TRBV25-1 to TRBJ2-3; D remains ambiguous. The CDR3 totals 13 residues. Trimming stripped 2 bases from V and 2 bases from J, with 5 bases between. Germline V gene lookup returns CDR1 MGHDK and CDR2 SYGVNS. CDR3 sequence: CASSEAPTDTQYF. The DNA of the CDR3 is TGTGCCAGCAGTGAAGCTCCCACAGATACGCAGTATTTT.

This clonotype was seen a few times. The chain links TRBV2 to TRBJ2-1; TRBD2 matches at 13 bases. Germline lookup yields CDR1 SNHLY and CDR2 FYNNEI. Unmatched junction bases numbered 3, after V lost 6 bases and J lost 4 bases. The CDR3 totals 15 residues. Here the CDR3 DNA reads TGTGCCAGCAGGCTACTAGCGGGGGGGTACAATGAGCAGTTCTTC. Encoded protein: CASRLLAGGYNEQFF.

CDR3 coding DNA: TGTGCCAGCAGCTTACTGGTATCGCAAAACAATGAGCAGTTCTTC. This gives the protein CASSLLVSQNNEQFF. The genes are TRBV7-8 and TRBJ2-1, with D hard to call. This CDR3 has 15 amino acids. Germline V gene lookup returns CDR1 SGHVS and CDR2 FQNEAQ. The germline V and J ends were trimmed by 2 bases and 5 bases, with 13 bases remaining between them.

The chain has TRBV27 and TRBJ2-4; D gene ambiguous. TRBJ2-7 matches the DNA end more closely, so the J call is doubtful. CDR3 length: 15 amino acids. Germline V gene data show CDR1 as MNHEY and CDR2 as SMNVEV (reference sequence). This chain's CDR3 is CASSLWAGQRYEQYF. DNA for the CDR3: TGTGCCAGCAGTTTATGGGCAGGCCAGAGGTACGAGCAGTACTTC.

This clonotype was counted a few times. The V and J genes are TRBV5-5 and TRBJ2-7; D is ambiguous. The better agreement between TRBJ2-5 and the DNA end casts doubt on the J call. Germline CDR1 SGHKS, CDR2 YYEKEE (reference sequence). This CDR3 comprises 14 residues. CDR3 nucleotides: TGTGCCAGCAGCCAGCTCGTCGCAGATCAGACCCAGTACTTC. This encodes CASSQLVADQTQYF.

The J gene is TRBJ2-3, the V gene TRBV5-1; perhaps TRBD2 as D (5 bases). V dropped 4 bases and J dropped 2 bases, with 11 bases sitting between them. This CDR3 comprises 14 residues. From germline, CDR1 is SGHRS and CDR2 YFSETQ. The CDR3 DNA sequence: TGCGCCAGCAGCCCCCGGGATCTCACAGATACGCAGTATTTT. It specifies CASSPRDLTDTQYF.

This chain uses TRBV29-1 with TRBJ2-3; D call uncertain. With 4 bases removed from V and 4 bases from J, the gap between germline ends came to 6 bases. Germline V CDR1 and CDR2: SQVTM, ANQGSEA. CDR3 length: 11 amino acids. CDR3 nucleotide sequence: TGCAGCGTTGTCAGCGCAGATACGCAGTATTTT. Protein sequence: CSVVSADTQYF.

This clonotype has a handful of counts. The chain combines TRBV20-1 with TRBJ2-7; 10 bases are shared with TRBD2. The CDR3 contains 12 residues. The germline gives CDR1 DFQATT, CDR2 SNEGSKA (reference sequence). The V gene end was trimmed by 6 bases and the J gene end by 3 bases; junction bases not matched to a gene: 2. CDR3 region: CSAIAGGYEQYF. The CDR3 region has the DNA TGCAGTGCCATAGCGGGGGGCTACGAGCAGTACTTC.

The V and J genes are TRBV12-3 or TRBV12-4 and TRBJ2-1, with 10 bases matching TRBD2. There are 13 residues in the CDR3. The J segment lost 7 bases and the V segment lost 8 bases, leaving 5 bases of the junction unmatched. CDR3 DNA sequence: TGTGCCAGCCAGCGGGGGGGCTTGAATGAGCAGTTCTTC. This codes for CASQRGGLNEQFF.